Below are 6 T cell receptor beta chains sequenced from a single sample in a study of tumor-infiltrating lymphocytes in oesophageal squamous cell carcinoma. Using its own MiXCR run on the PCR reads, TCRdb lists one record per CDR3 protein. The repertoire has approximately 12,000 distinct CDR3 sequences, 55% of them found once; the top ten carry around 24%. Material: esophageal tumor tissue. The receptors were gathered from a male donor with esophageal squamous cell carcinoma.

The V and J genes are TRBV7-2 and TRBJ2-5, with D maybe TRBD2 (7 bases). With the DNA end fitting TRBJ2-1 better, the J assignment may be wrong. This CDR3 is 15 amino acids long. Germline V lookup: CDR1 SGHTA, CDR2 FQGNSA. The CDR3: CASSLFYGGPYEQFF. CDR3 coding DNA: TGTGCCAGCAGCTTATTTTACGGGGGGCCTTACGAGCAGTTCTTC.

The V and J genes are TRBV7-9 and TRBJ2-3; 10 nucleotides line up with TRBD1. V shed 3 bases and J 10 bases; nucleotides not matched to a gene: 4. The CDR3 loop spans 13 amino acids. CDR1 and CDR2 from the germline V gene are SEHNR and FQNEAQ (reference sequence). The CDR3 DNA follows: TGTGCCAGCAGCTTCCCGGACAGGGGGTCGCAGTATTTT. Translated, it gives CASSFPDRGSQYF.

The rearrangement links TRBV11-2 to TRBJ2-5; possibly TRBD1 for D (5 bases). This CDR3 is built from 14 residues. CDR1 and CDR2 from the germline V gene are SGHAT and FQNNGV. Trimming took off 1 base at V and 2 bases at J, with 8 bases between the two ends. The CDR3, as DNA: TGTGCCAGCAGCTTAGTTCGACAGCAAGAGACCCAGTACTTC. Translated, it gives CASSLVRQQETQYF.

This clonotype has only a few counts. The chain uses TRBV18 and TRBJ2-7, with D possibly TRBD2 on 6 matching bases. Trimming left V 1 base short and J 5 bases short, with 12 bases between. In germline, CDR1 is KGHSH, CDR2 LQKENI. The CDR3 runs to 14 residues. The CDR3 protein is CASSPQRELNEQYF. CDR3 nucleotide sequence: TGTGCCAGCTCACCACAACGGGAGTTGAACGAGCAGTACTTC.

This clonotype is medium-sized. The chain has TRBV11-3 and TRBJ2-7, with D perhaps being TRBD1 or TRBD2 (6 bases each). V shed 1 base and J shed 5 bases, with 12 bases lying between them. The CDR3 runs to 14 residues. Germline CDR1 and CDR2: SGHNT and YENEEA. The chain's CDR3 is CASSLAERGDEQYF. The CDR3 DNA follows: TGTGCCAGCAGCTTAGCAGAGAGGGGGGACGAGCAGTACTTC.

CDR3 DNA: TGTGCCAGCAGCTTAGTTACCGGGACAGGGATCCCCTACGAGCAGTACTTC. It translates to CASSLVTGTGIPYEQYF. The chain links TRBV7-2 to TRBJ2-1; 9 bases match TRBD1. The J call is doubtful: the DNA matches TRBJ2-7 better. Per the germline V gene, CDR1 is SGHTA and CDR2 is FQGNSA. The CDR3 is 17 amino acids.